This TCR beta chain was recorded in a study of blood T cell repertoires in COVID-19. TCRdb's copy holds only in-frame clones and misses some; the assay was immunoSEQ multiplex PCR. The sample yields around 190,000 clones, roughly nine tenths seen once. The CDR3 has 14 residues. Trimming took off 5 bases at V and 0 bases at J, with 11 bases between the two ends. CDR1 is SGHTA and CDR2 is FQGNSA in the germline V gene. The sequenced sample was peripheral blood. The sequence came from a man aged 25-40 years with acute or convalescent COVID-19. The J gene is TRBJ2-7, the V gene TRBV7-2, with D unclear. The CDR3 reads CASSRQPSSYEQYF. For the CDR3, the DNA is TGTGCCAGCAGCCGCCAACCCAGCTCCTACGAGCAGTACTTC.